Below are 21 T cell receptor beta chains sequenced from a single sample in a study of blood T cell repertoires in COVID-19. TCRdb's table, derived via immunoSEQ multiplex PCR, lists solely in-frame clones and lacks some. Of about 330,000 clones listed, more than 80% are singletons. Sequencing input: peripheral blood. These receptors all come from a man between 18 and 29 years old who had recovered from COVID-19.

Points on this clone: Other nucleotide sequences from this sample produce the same CDR3. V is TRBV5-1 and J is TRBJ1-4, with D possibly matching TRBD1 (5 bases). The V end was cut by 0 bases, the J end by 2 bases, with 11 bases between. The CDR3 is made up of 16 amino acids. CDR1 is SGHRS and CDR2 is YFSETQ in the germline V gene. This CDR3 reads CASSLAPRQTNEKLFF. CDR3 DNA sequence: TGCGCCAGCAGCTTGGCCCCACGACAGACTAATGAAAAACTGTTTTTT.

Note on this clone: The same CDR3 also results from other DNA sequences found in this sample. This chain links TRBV9 with TRBJ1-2; D is ambiguous. Germline V gene sequence: CDR1 SGDLS, CDR2 YYNGEE. CDR3 length equals 13 residues. V lost 0 bases and J 2 bases, leaving 5 bases between the germline ends. This CDR3 is CASSVGQNYGYTF. The CDR3 DNA reads as TGTGCCAGCAGCGTAGGCCAGAACTATGGCTACACCTTC.

The chain uses TRBV5-1 and TRBJ2-3, with D maybe TRBD2 (6 bases). The V end was cut by 0 bases, the J end by 2 bases, with 10 bases between. The germline CDR1 and CDR2 sequences are SGHRS and YFSETQ. CDR3 length equals 15 residues. CDR3 nucleotide sequence: TGCGCCAGCAGCTTGGCCGCGGGGACCACAGATACGCAGTATTTT. It yields the protein CASSLAAGTTDTQYF.

The chain employs TRBV2 and TRBJ2-3, with a weak D call TRBD2 (5 bases). Looked up from germline, CDR1 is SNHLY and CDR2 is FYNNEI. CDR3 size: 12 residues. The germline V and J ends were trimmed by 7 bases and 5 bases, with 10 bases remaining between them. The CDR3 loop is CASNTGGDTQYF. CDR3 nucleotide sequence: TGTGCCAGCAATACCGGAGGAGATACGCAGTATTTT.

The V call is TRBV5-1, the J call TRBJ2-1, with TRBD1 as a possible D gene (5 bases). Germline CDR1 SGHRS, CDR2 YFSETQ. There are 14 residues in the CDR3. V gave up 0 bases and J gave up 4 bases, with 8 bases separating them. In nucleotides, the CDR3 is TGCGCCAGCAGCTTGGGACAGACATACAATGAGCAGTTCTTC. This sequence encodes CASSLGQTYNEQFF.

The rearrangement links TRBV5-6 to TRBJ1-6, with 8 positions matching TRBD1. V lost 4 bases to trimming and J lost 7 bases; unmatched junction nucleotides: 4. Germline CDR1 and CDR2: SGHDT and YYEEEE. The CDR3 runs to 14 residues. Here the CDR3 reads CASSLGQENSPLHF. CDR3 nucleotide sequence: TGTGCCAGCAGCCTGGGACAGGAAAATTCACCCCTCCACTTT.

V and J are TRBV19 and TRBJ2-3; 8 bases line up with TRBD2. V shed 8 bases and J 2 bases; nucleotides not matched to a gene: 12. The CDR3 runs 16 residues. Looked up from germline, CDR1 is LNHDA and CDR2 is SQIVND (reference sequence). CDR3 DNA sequence: TGTGCCAGTCGGGCCCTGTGGCGGGAGGACACAGATACGCAGTATTTT. It is translated as CASRALWREDTDTQYF. The full variable domain, with the rest looked up from reference TRBV19 and TRBJ2-3, is DGGITQSPKYLFRKEGQNVTLSCEQNLNHDAMYWYRQDPGQGLRLIYYSQIVNDFQKGDIAEGYSVSREKKESFPLTVTSAQKNPTAFYLCASRALWREDTDTQYFGPGTRLTVL.

The chain has TRBV27 and TRBJ2-1; D is undetermined. Germline loops: CDR1 MNHEY, CDR2 SMNVEV (reference sequence). The CDR3 is 12 residues long. The germline V and J ends were trimmed by 6 bases and 3 bases, with 6 bases remaining between them. The CDR3 DNA follows: TGTGCCAGCAGCTCCTACTACAATGAGCAGTTCTTC. Translation gives CASSSYYNEQFF.

The genes are TRBV6-5 and TRBJ1-5, with D perhaps matching TRBD1 (6 bases). This CDR3 contains 15 residues. V lost 7 bases to trimming and J lost 2 bases, with 15 bases between them. Germline V lookup: CDR1 MNHEY, CDR2 SVGAGI. Written as DNA, the CDR3 is TGTGCCAGCAAAGGGGGGGCTTTCGGCAATCAGCCCCAGCATTTT. The encoded protein is CASKGGAFGNQPQHF.

The rearrangement links TRBV7-2 to TRBJ1-2, with TRBD1 as a possible D gene (5 bases). Germline CDR1 SGHTA, CDR2 FQGNSA. Trimming left V 3 bases short and J 6 bases short, with 11 bases between. The CDR3 loop spans 13 amino acids. As DNA, the CDR3 is TGTGCCAGCAGCTTTACGGACACAGATGGCTACACCTTC. This gives the protein CASSFTDTDGYTF.

The rearrangement uses TRBV9 and TRBJ1-3; TRBD1 agrees at 7 bases. J gave up 4 bases and V 0 bases, and 4 bases lay outside the gene matches. The CDR3 spans 15 residues. Germline V CDR1 and CDR2: SGDLS, YYNGEE. CDR3 region: CASSVGGGRGNTIYF. The CDR3 DNA follows: TGTGCCAGCAGCGTAGGAGGGGGCAGGGGAAACACCATATATTTT.

The sample holds one count of this clone. V usage is TRBV6-5 and J usage is TRBJ1-2; unclear D gene. Trimming cost V 3 bases and J 0 bases, with 11 bases left between them. Germline CDR1 reads MNHEY; CDR2 reads SVGAGI. This CDR3 contains 15 residues. CDR3 sequence (DNA): TGTGCCAGCAGTTATGGTAGCAGCTCTAACTATGGCTACACCTTC. Amino acid sequence: CASSYGSSSNYGYTF.

V gene TRBV7-9 combines with J gene TRBJ2-2; 8 nucleotides align to TRBD1. J gave up 9 bases and V 2 bases, and 8 bases lay outside the gene matches. The germline gives CDR1 SEHNR, CDR2 FQNEAQ (reference sequence). The CDR3 spans 15 residues. Here the CDR3 reads CASSLWPGGDRELFF. CDR3 DNA sequence: TGTGCCAGCAGCTTATGGCCAGGGGGCGACCGGGAGCTGTTTTTT.

The chain has TRBV19 and TRBJ1-5, with 9 bases identical to TRBD1. The CDR3 length is 15 residues. Trimming removed 5 bases from V and 4 bases from J; junction bases left unmatched: 6. The germline V gene has CDR1 LNHDA and CDR2 SQIVND (reference sequence). The CDR3 DNA is TGTGCCAGTAGTGTCACAGGGGGCGGGAATCAGCCCCAGCATTTT. It codes for CASSVTGGGNQPQHF.

This chain connects TRBV3-1 (or the pseudogene TRBV3-2) to TRBJ2-1, with 12 bases lining up with TRBD2. Germline lookup yields CDR1 LGHDT and CDR2 YNNKEL (reference sequence). There are 15 residues in the CDR3. J was trimmed by 7 bases and V by 0 bases; bases with no gene match: 1. The CDR3 coding sequence is TGTGCCAGCAGCCAAGACGGGACTAGCGGGAATGAGCAGTTCTTC. Encoded protein: CASSQDGTSGNEQFF.

CDR3 bases: TGTGCCAGCAGCTTAGAGCCGGGTGCCTCCTACGAGCAGTACTTC. Protein: CASSLEPGASYEQYF. The rearrangement uses TRBV13 and TRBJ2-7; no clear D gene. This CDR3 is built from 15 residues. Germline V gives CDR1 PRHDT, CDR2 FYEKMQ (reference sequence). V shed 1 base and J shed 0 bases, with 10 bases lying between them.

The chain joins TRBV27 to TRBJ1-5, with D tentatively TRBD1 (5 bases). Germline loops: CDR1 MNHEY, CDR2 SMNVEV (reference sequence). Trimming shortened V by 1 base and J by 3 bases, and 13 bases separated the two germline ends. The CDR3 sequence is 16 residues long. The CDR3: CASSLFADSFNQPQHF. CDR3 nucleotide sequence: TGTGCCAGCAGTTTATTTGCAGACAGCTTCAATCAGCCCCAGCATTTT.

V gene TRBV2 combines with J gene TRBJ2-7, with 8 bases aligning to TRBD2. Germline V gene sequence: CDR1 SNHLY, CDR2 FYNNEI. The trim removed 11 bases at V and 2 bases at J, leaving 11 bases unmatched. CDR3 length equals 14 residues. The CDR3 reads CASQPGRGTYEQYF. CDR3 in DNA: TGTGCCTCTCAACCCGGGAGGGGGACCTACGAGCAGTACTTC.

V gene TRBV4-1 combines with J gene TRBJ2-1; TRBD2 is a possible D gene (5 bases). Between the trimmed V and J ends, which lost 1 base and 8 bases, there was a span of 15 bases. CDR3 length: 15 amino acids. Per germline, CDR1 MGHRA and CDR2 YSYEKL. CDR3 sequence (DNA): TGCGCCAGCAGCCAAGGGACTTCTGCCGGGGATGAGCAGTTCTTC. Protein: CASSQGTSAGDEQFF.

The DNA of the CDR3 is TGTGCCATCAGGCCGGACAGTTTCACCGGGGAGCTGTTTTTT. Protein sequence: CAIRPDSFTGELFF. The chain is built from TRBV10-3 and TRBJ2-2; D is perhaps TRBD1 (6 bases). The germline gives CDR1 ENHRY, CDR2 SYGVKD. Trimming took 6 bases from V and 4 from J, leaving 12 bases between them. This CDR3 has 14 residues.

The chain couples TRBV1 to TRBJ2-5; TRBD1, as called in the table, went unchecked against the DNA. TRBV1 represents a pseudogene. There are 14 residues in the CDR3. CDR3 DNA: TGCACCAGCAGCCGCCGGGACAAGAAAGAGACCCAGTACTTC. Protein product: CTSSRRDKKETQYF.